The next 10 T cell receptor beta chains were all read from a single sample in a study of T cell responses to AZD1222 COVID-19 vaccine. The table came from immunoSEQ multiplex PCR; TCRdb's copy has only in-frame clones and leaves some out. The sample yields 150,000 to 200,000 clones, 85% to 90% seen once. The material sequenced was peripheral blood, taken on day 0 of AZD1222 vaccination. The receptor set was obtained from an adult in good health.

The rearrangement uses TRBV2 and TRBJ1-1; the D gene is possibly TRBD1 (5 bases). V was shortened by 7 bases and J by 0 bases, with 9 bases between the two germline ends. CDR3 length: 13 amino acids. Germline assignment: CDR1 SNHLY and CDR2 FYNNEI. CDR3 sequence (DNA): TGTGCCAGCAACCACAGGATGAACACTGAAGCTTTCTTT. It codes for CASNHRMNTEAFF. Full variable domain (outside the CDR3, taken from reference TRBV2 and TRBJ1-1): EPEVTQTPSHQVTQMGQEVILRCVPISNHLYFYWYRQILGQKVEFLVSFYNNEISEKSEIFDDQFSVERPDGSNFTLKIRSTKLEDSAMYFCASNHRMNTEAFFGQGTRLTVV.

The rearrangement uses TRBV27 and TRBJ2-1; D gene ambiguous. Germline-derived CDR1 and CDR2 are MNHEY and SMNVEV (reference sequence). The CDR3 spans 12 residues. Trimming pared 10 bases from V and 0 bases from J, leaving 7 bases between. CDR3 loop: CATQISYNEQFF. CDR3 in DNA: TGTGCCACCCAAATCTCCTACAATGAGCAGTTCTTC.

CDR3 nucleotide sequence: TGTGCCAGCAGCTTAAAGTTGAACACTGAAGCTTTCTTT. This gives the protein CASSLKLNTEAFF. The rearrangement links TRBV11-2 to TRBJ1-1; the D is unclear. The V and J ends lost 2 bases and 0 bases respectively, with 4 bases between them. Germline V CDR1 and CDR2: SGHAT, FQNNGV. The CDR3 sequence is 13 residues long.

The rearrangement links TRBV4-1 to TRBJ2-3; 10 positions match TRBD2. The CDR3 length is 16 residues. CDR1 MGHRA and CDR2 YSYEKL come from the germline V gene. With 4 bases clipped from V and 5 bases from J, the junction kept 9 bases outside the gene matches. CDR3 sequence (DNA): TGCGCCAGCAGCCCACTCCCTAGCGGGAGTAGAGATACGCAGTATTTT. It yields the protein CASSPLPSGSRDTQYF.

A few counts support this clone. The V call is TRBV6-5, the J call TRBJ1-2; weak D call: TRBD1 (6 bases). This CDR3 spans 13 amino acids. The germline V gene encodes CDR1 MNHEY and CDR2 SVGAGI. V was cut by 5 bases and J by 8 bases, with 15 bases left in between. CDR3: CASSKPGTPGYTF. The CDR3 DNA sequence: TGTGCCAGCAGTAAACCTGGGACACCAGGCTACACCTTC.

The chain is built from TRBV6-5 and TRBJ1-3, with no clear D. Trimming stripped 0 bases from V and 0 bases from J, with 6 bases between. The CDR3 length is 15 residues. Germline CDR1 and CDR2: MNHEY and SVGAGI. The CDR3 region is CASSYSKSSGNTIYF. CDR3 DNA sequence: TGTGCCAGCAGTTACTCCAAGAGCTCTGGAAACACCATATATTTT.

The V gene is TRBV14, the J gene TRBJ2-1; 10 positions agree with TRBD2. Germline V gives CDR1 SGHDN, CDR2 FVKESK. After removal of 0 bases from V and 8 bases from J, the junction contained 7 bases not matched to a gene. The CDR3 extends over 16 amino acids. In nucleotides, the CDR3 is TGTGCCAGCAGCCAAGAAAAAGCGGGAGGGCCATATGAGCAGTTCTTC. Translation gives CASSQEKAGGPYEQFF.

CDR3 protein: CASSVGQATYNEQFF. CDR3 sequence (DNA): TGTGCCAGCAGCGTAGGACAGGCTACATACAATGAGCAGTTCTTC. The V and J genes are TRBV5-4 and TRBJ2-1; 7 bases are a match to TRBD1. CDR1 is SGHNT and CDR2 is YYREEE in the germline V gene (reference sequence). CDR3 length: 15 residues. Trimming removed 4 bases from V and 4 bases from J; junction bases left unmatched: 8. The whole variable domain, filled in from reference TRBV5-4 and TRBJ2-1, reads ETGVTQSPTHLIKTRGQQVTLRCSSQSGHNTVSWYQQALGQGPQFIFQYYREEENGRGNFPPRFSGLQFPNYSSELNVNALELDDSALYLCASSVGQATYNEQFFGPGTRLTVL.

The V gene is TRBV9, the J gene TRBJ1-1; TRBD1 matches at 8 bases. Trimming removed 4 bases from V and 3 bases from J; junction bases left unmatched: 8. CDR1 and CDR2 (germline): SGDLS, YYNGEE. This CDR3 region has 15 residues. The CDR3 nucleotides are TGTGCCAGCAGCCCAAGACAGGGGCCCTACACTGAAGCTTTCTTT. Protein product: CASSPRQGPYTEAFF.

The CDR3 DNA sequence: TGTGCCAGCAGCTCCGACAGCTATAGCAATCAGCCCCAGCATTTT. Amino acid sequence: CASSSDSYSNQPQHF. This rearrangement joins TRBV28 to TRBJ1-5, with D maybe TRBD1 (5 bases). There are 15 residues in the CDR3. Germline V lookup: CDR1 MDHEN, CDR2 SYDVKM. Trimming took 6 bases from V and 0 from J, leaving 12 bases between them.